This passage covers 28 T cell receptor beta chains from one sample sequenced in a study of T cells after yellow fever vaccination. TCRdb re-called the 5' RACE reads through MiXCR, storing one row per CDR3 protein. The sample lists approximately 330,000 distinct CDR3 sequences; approximately 4% were seen once. The sample was PBMCs, taken 5 days after the yellow fever booster vaccination. The origin of the receptors is a man between 18 and 29 years old who received the YFV17D yellow fever vaccine.

This clonotype was seen many times. The V and J genes are TRBV7-3 and TRBJ2-3; 7 nucleotides align to TRBD2. Trimming took 2 bases from V and 3 from J; bases not matched to a gene: 11. CDR1 SGHTA and CDR2 FQGTGA come from the germline V gene. The CDR3 has 17 amino acids. The chain's CDR3 is CASSLGRIGLGTDTQYF. As DNA, the CDR3 is TGTGCCAGCAGCTTAGGACGAATAGGACTAGGAACAGATACGCAGTATTTT.

The rearrangement uses TRBV6-5 and TRBJ1-1; 7 bases are a match to TRBD1. Germline values: CDR1 MNHEY, CDR2 SVGAGI. CDR3 length equals 14 residues. The trim removed 5 bases at V and 5 bases at J, leaving 8 bases unmatched. The CDR3 DNA is TGTGCCAGCAGTGCCAAAACAGGGGTGACTGAAGCTTTCTTT. It specifies CASSAKTGVTEAFF.

This clonotype came up a few times. The chain has TRBV21-1 and TRBJ2-7; TRBD1, as called in the table, went unchecked against the DNA. TRBV21-1 is an annotated pseudogene. CDR3 size: 14 residues. CDR3 sequence (DNA): TGTGCCAGCAGCAACCCCCGGACAGGGGCCGAGCAGTACTTC. This codes for CASSNPRTGAEQYF.

This clonotype was seen a few times. The V gene is TRBV20-1, the J gene TRBJ1-3; maybe TRBD1 (5 bases). V lost 5 bases and J lost 0, with 17 bases in between. In germline, CDR1 is DFQATT, CDR2 SNEGSKA (reference sequence). The length of the CDR3 is 16 residues. The CDR3 coding sequence is TGCAGTGCTCAATACGGGGGACGATACTCTGGAAACACCATATATTTT. It codes for CSAQYGGRYSGNTIYF.

J is TRBJ2-6 and V is TRBV5-4; 7 bases agree with TRBD1. The CDR3 has 14 residues. In germline, CDR1 is SGHNT, CDR2 YYREEE (reference sequence). With 4 bases clipped from V and 5 bases from J, the junction kept 3 bases outside the gene matches. The CDR3 DNA reads as TGTGCCAGCAGCCGACAGGGCCGGGCCAACGTCCTGACTTTC. Translated: CASSRQGRANVLTF.

This clonotype was seen only a few times. The rearrangement links TRBV6-5 to TRBJ2-7, with 9 bases fitting TRBD1. The length of the CDR3 is 15 residues. Trimming at V came to 6 bases and at J to 2 bases, leaving 8 bases not matched to a gene. In germline, CDR1 is MNHEY, CDR2 SVGAGI. CDR3 region: CASRVGQGLTYEQYF. DNA of the CDR3: TGTGCCAGCAGAGTGGGACAGGGACTAACCTACGAGCAGTACTTC.

The gene calls are TRBV7-2 and TRBJ2-3; 9 nucleotides agree with TRBD2. Per germline, CDR1 SGHTA and CDR2 FQGNSA. V lost 4 bases to trimming and J lost 4 bases; unmatched junction nucleotides: 6. The CDR3 has 15 amino acids. CDR3 nucleotide sequence: TGTGCCAGCAGCTCGCCGGGACTAGCATCAGATACGCAGTATTTT. Protein sequence: CASSSPGLASDTQYF.

In this sample, this clonotype turned up many times. The genes are TRBV5-1 and TRBJ1-2, with 7 bases matching TRBD1. The CDR3 is 14 amino acids. The germline V gene encodes CDR1 SGHRS and CDR2 YFSETQ. V lost 5 bases and J lost 0; bases outside the gene matches: 4. CDR3 loop: CASRGQEANYGYTF. The CDR3 DNA reads TGCGCCAGCAGAGGACAGGAAGCTAACTATGGCTACACCTTC.

This clonotype was detected a few times. This chain connects TRBV24-1 to TRBJ2-5, with D unclear. Trimming took 4 bases from V and 7 from J, leaving 12 bases between them. The CDR3 is 13 residues long. Germline V lookup: CDR1 KGHDR, CDR2 SFDVKD. DNA of the CDR3: TGTGCCACCAGTGACCCCAACGACGGGACCCAGTACTTC. It translates to CATSDPNDGTQYF.

This clonotype was seen a handful of times. The rearrangement uses TRBV27 and TRBJ1-2, with a possible D match to TRBD1 (6 bases). CDR3 length equals 17 residues. Germline V gene lookup returns CDR1 MNHEY and CDR2 SMNVEV (reference sequence). With 2 bases removed from V and 0 bases from J, the gap between germline ends came to 16 bases. The CDR3 nucleotides read TGTGCCAGCAGTTTAATCCGGCGGGACAACACTAACTATGGCTACACCTTC. It encodes CASSLIRRDNTNYGYTF.

This clonotype has ten or more counts. J is TRBJ1-2 and V is TRBV7-2; TRBD1 aligns across 11 bases. The ends lost 6 bases at V and 8 bases at J; junction bases unmatched: 8. The CDR3 runs to 14 residues. Germline CDR1 reads SGHTA; CDR2 reads FQGNSA. The CDR3 coding sequence is TGTGCCAGCAGTCCGGGGACAGGGGGACGAGGCTACACCTTC. Amino acid sequence: CASSPGTGGRGYTF.

The chain joins TRBV7-2 to TRBJ2-1; TRBD2 matches at 7 bases. This CDR3 contains 15 residues. V trimming: 6 bases; J trimming: 5 bases; junction bases outside the gene matches: 10. Germline CDR1 and CDR2: SGHTA and FQGNSA. CDR3 sequence: CASSPRGGGDNEQFF. In DNA form, the CDR3 reads TGTGCCAGCAGTCCCCGCGGGGGTGGGGACAATGAGCAGTTCTTC.

This clonotype occurred many times. The V and J genes are TRBV29-1 and TRBJ2-1, with D perhaps given as TRBD1 or TRBD2 (6 bases each). The germline V gene has CDR1 SQVTM and CDR2 ANQGSEA. The CDR3 is made up of 13 amino acids. V was trimmed by 6 bases and J by 8 bases, leaving 17 bases between them. The DNA of the CDR3 is TGCAGCGTCGCCAAGATGGAGGGGGATGAGCAGTTCTTC. Translating it yields CSVAKMEGDEQFF.

The chain employs TRBV5-4 and TRBJ2-5; 12 bases align to TRBD2. Trimming cost V 2 bases and J 3 bases; bases outside gene matches: 8. The CDR3 runs 17 residues. From germline, CDR1 is SGHNT and CDR2 YYREEE (reference sequence). The CDR3 reads CASSFLAGGPGEETQYF. CDR3 nucleotide sequence: TGTGCCAGCAGCTTCCTAGCGGGGGGGCCGGGGGAAGAGACCCAGTACTTC.

The V call is TRBV10-3, the J call TRBJ1-1; D unclear. The CDR3 is 14 amino acids. Germline lookup yields CDR1 ENHRY and CDR2 SYGVKD. V was pared by 7 bases and J by 1 base, with 13 bases between. CDR3 DNA sequence: TGTGCCATCAAGGAGCGGCAGGCGAACACTGAAGCTTTCTTT. Protein product: CAIKERQANTEAFF.

On this clonotype: As the CDR3 is not closed by the conserved phenylalanine or tryptophan, this likely results from a read error. The chain uses TRBV4-2 and TRBJ1-4; D uncertain. Germline CDR1 LGHNA, CDR2 YNFKEQ. Trimming left V 6 bases short and J 0 bases short, with 11 bases between. The CDR3 is made up of 15 amino acids. CDR3 bases: TGTGCCAGCAGTCCAATAGTGGCAACTAATGAAAAACTGTTTTCT. It specifies CASSPIVATNEKLFS.

A few counts support this clonotype. The chain employs TRBV29-1 and TRBJ2-7; TRBD1 matches at 9 bases. This CDR3 comprises 14 residues. The V segment lost 5 bases and the J segment 3 bases; nucleotides outside the gene matches: 8. The germline V gene encodes CDR1 SQVTM and CDR2 ANQGSEA. The CDR3 sequence is CSVQPRGQGYEQYF. In DNA form, the CDR3 reads TGCAGCGTTCAGCCCCGGGGACAGGGCTACGAGCAGTACTTC.

The rearrangement joins TRBV20-1 to TRBJ1-2; tentative D call: TRBD1 (5 bases). In germline, CDR1 is DFQATT, CDR2 SNEGSKA (reference sequence). CDR3 length equals 13 residues. V lost 1 base to trimming and J lost 2 bases, with 8 bases between them. CDR3 in DNA: TGCAGTGCTAGAGCAGGGAGGAACTATGGCTACACCTTC. It translates to CSARAGRNYGYTF.

This clonotype was seen many times. The J gene is TRBJ2-5, the V gene TRBV7-6; TRBD1 aligns across 12 bases. CDR3 length: 16 residues. CDR1 is SGHVS and CDR2 is FNYEAQ in the germline V gene. The junction had 5 bases not matched to a gene; V was cut back by 1 base and J by 5 bases. CDR3 region: CASSLGGTGGMETQYF. CDR3 in DNA: TGTGCCAGCAGCTTAGGAGGGACAGGGGGCATGGAGACCCAGTACTTC.

This chain links TRBV19 with TRBJ2-1; perhaps D is TRBD1 or TRBD2 (6 bases each). Germline V gives CDR1 LNHDA, CDR2 SQIVND (reference sequence). V lost 2 bases, J lost 4 bases, and 12 bases lay in between. The CDR3 loop spans 15 amino acids. The CDR3 sequence is CASSILGGQYNEQFF. The CDR3 coding sequence is TGTGCCAGTAGTATACTGGGGGGCCAATACAATGAGCAGTTCTTC.

This clonotype was seen a handful of times. The rearrangement joins TRBV19 to TRBJ1-5; a possible D gene is TRBD1 (6 bases). The V and J ends lost 3 bases and 7 bases respectively, with 19 bases between them. In germline, CDR1 is LNHDA, CDR2 SQIVND (reference sequence). This CDR3 spans 16 amino acids. CDR3 nucleotides: TGTGCCAGTAGTATTAGGGGGGGTACCCCGATACAGCCCCAGCATTTT. Translation gives CASSIRGGTPIQPQHF.

The chain employs TRBV20-1 and TRBJ1-1; 7 nucleotides align to TRBD1. Germline V gives CDR1 DFQATT, CDR2 SNEGSKA (reference sequence). Trimming cost V 5 bases and J 2 bases; bases outside gene matches: 8. This CDR3 has 14 amino acids. Here the CDR3 DNA reads TGCAGTGCTGGCCCACAGGGGATTAACACTGAAGCTTTCTTT. Amino acids: CSAGPQGINTEAFF.

The gene calls are TRBV27 and TRBJ2-4; D may be TRBD2 (5 bases). This CDR3 is 15 amino acids long. Germline V lookup: CDR1 MNHEY, CDR2 SMNVEV (reference sequence). V lost 3 bases, J lost 4 bases, and 13 bases lay in between. The CDR3 coding sequence is TGTGCCAGCAGTTTGGGGATCGGGGAAAAAAACATTCAGTACTTC. Its translation: CASSLGIGEKNIQYF.

This rearrangement joins TRBV7-9 to TRBJ2-5; D possibly corresponds to TRBD1 (5 bases). V was clipped by 2 bases and J by 7 bases, with 20 bases between them. The CDR3 totals 16 residues. CDR1 is SEHNR, CDR2 FQNEAQ, per germline (reference sequence). As DNA, the CDR3 is TGTGCCAGCAGCTTAAAGGTCGCAGGGTCATCGAGGACCCAGTACTTC. It yields the protein CASSLKVAGSSRTQYF.

This clonotype was seen a handful of times. CDR3 nucleotides: TGTGCCAGCAGTTACTCCGGACAGCCAACATGGGGGTTTTTT. Translating gives CASSYSGQPTWGFF. J is TRBJ1-4 and V is TRBV6-6; possible D gene TRBD1, 6 bases. The CDR3 spans 14 residues. Per germline, CDR1 MNHNY and CDR2 SVGAGI (reference sequence). Trimming left V 0 bases short and J 16 bases short, with 18 bases between.

The V gene is TRBV3-1, the J gene TRBJ2-1, with unresolved D. The CDR3 length is 14 residues. Germline CDR1 is LGHDT and CDR2 is YNNKEL (reference sequence). V was clipped by 2 bases and J by 7 bases, with 12 bases between them. This CDR3 reads CASSQRPGRNEQFF. The CDR3 nucleotides are TGTGCCAGCAGCCAAAGACCCGGGCGGAATGAGCAGTTCTTC.

This clonotype has a handful of counts. The genes are TRBV11-2 and TRBJ2-7; D is possibly TRBD2 (6 bases). V dropped 6 bases and J dropped 7 bases, with 22 bases sitting between them. The V gene's germline CDR1 is SGHAT and CDR2 FQNNGV. The CDR3 runs to 15 residues. The CDR3 spells CASSPRRGTPEEQYF. CDR3 bases: TGTGCCAGCAGTCCCCGGAGGGGAACCCCTGAGGAGCAGTACTTC.

The rearrangement uses TRBV29-1 and TRBJ2-3; D tentatively fits TRBD1 or TRBD2 (6 bases each). Trimming cost V 7 bases and J 5 bases, with 19 bases left between them. The CDR3 runs 14 residues. Germline V gene lookup returns CDR1 SQVTM and CDR2 ANQGSEA. The CDR3 region has the DNA TGCAGCGCCCATCCCCCGGGGGCGGGAGATACGCAGTATTTT. Its translation: CSAHPPGAGDTQYF.